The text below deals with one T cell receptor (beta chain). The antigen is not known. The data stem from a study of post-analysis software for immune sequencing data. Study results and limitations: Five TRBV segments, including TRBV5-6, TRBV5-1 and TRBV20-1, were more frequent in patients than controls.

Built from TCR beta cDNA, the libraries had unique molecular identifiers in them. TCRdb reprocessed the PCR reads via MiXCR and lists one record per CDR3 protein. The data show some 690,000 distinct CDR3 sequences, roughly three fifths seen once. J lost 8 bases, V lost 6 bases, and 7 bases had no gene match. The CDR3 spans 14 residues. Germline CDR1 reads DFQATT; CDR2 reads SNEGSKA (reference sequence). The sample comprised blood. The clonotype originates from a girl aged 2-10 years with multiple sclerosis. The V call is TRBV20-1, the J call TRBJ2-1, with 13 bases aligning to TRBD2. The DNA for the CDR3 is TGCAGTGCCCGGACTAGCGGGAGTCTTTATGAGCAGTTCTTC. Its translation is CSARTSGSLYEQFF.